Listed below are T cell receptor beta chains from one sample, sequenced in a study of T-cell reconstitution after alpha-beta-depleted transplantation in children. From the PCR reads, TCRdb called clonotypes with MiXCR, one entry per CDR3 protein. Here the sample spans 420,000 or so distinct CDR3 sequences, 11% being singletons. The material was PBMCs from the stem cell graft donor, obtained from the stem cell graft. The origin of the receptors is a human donor who donated a stem cell graft to a child with acute myeloid leukemia. The CDR3 runs from the conserved cysteine through the conserved F or W. The order of the fields is D gene, CDR3 length, V gene, clone size, J gene, CDR3 DNA, CDR3 protein. D genes are given only for firm matches. Clone size is not always given. Where it is, it says once, few, many or a class for expanded clones.

TRBD1	17	TRBV5-1	.	TRBJ2-3	TGCGCCAGCAGCTTCGGGACAGGGGGCGCGCGGGTAGATACGCAGTATTTT	CASSFGTGGARVDTQYF
.	13	TRBV20-1	few	TRBJ1-5	TGCAGTGCTAGAGGGGGAGACAATCAGCCCCAGCATTTT	CSARGGDNQPQHF
.	15	TRBV7-3	few	TRBJ2-3	TGTGCCAGCAGCTTAGGATCCAGATTCACAGATACGCAGTATTTT	CASSLGSRFTDTQYF
.	14	TRBV29-1	many	TRBJ1-1	TGCAGCGTTTCACAGGGTGGCATGAACACTGAAGCTTTCTTT	CSVSQGGMNTEAFF
.	13	TRBV7-9	many	TRBJ2-7	TGTGCCAGCAGCTTAGGGGGCGGTTACGAGCAGTACTTC	CASSLGGGYEQYF
TRBD2	15	TRBV29-1	.	TRBJ2-5	TGCAGCGTGGAGGGAGAGCGGGAGGATTCCGAGACCCAGTACTTC	CSVEGEREDSETQYF
.	15	TRBV12-3/TRBV12-4	many	TRBJ1-5	TGTGCCAGCAGTTCCACAGGGTTAAAGTTTCAGCCCCAGCATTTT	CASSSTGLKFQPQHF
TRBD2	14	TRBV20-1	few	TRBJ2-7	TGCAGTGCTAGGACGGGAGGACCCTTTTTGGAGCAGTACTTC	CSARTGGPFLEQYF
TRBD2	19	TRBV20-1	.	TRBJ2-1	TGCTGTGCTAGAACCGCGGGGGGCAGAACCCCCTTTTCTCCCAATGAGCAGTTCTTC	CCARTAGGRTPFSPNEQFF
.	14	TRBV20-1	few	TRBJ1-2	TGCAGTGCTAGAACCGTGTCCGACCGCAATGGCTACACCTTC	CSARTVSDRNGYTF
.	16	TRBV7-9	many	TRBJ2-3	TGTGCCAGCAGCTTAGAGGGACACCTAAGCACAGATACGCAGTATTTT	CASSLEGHLSTDTQYF
.	15	TRBV7-9	.	TRBJ2-7	TGTGCCAGCAGCTCCTCTAGGGCAGACCTCTACGAGCAGTACTTC	CASSSSRADLYEQYF
TRBD2	17	TRBV3-1	.	TRBJ2-2	TGTGCCAGCAGCCAAGGGGCTAGCGGGAGGTTAACCGGGGAGCTGTTTTTT	CASSQGASGRLTGELFF
.	13	TRBV20-1	many	TRBJ2-1	TGCAGTGCGTCAGCCCCCCCGTACAATGAGCAGTTCTTC	CSASAPPYNEQFF
.	15	TRBV7-2	.	TRBJ2-7	TGTGCCAGCAGCGCGGACTCCCGGGTGGCCTACGAGCAGTACTTC	CASSADSRVAYEQYF
.	14	TRBV5-1	.	TRBJ1-1	TGCGCCAGCAGCTCAAGGACAGTTTACACTGAAGCTTTCTTT	CASSSRTVYTEAFF
.	14	TRBV12-3/TRBV12-4	few	TRBJ1-3	TGTGCCAGCACTCTGGCGGTCGCACGGGACACCATATATTTT	CASTLAVARDTIYF
TRBD2	15	TRBV5-1	many	TRBJ2-2	TGCGCCAGCGGTACTAGCGTATCAAACACCGGGGAGCTGTTTTTT	CASGTSVSNTGELFF
.	12	TRBV29-1	many	TRBJ1-1	TGCAGCGTTGCCGGGGGGTCACCGGAAGCTTTCTTT	CSVAGGSPEAFF
TRBD2	15	TRBV7-2	.	TRBJ2-5	TGTGCCAGCAGCCGGGGACTAGGCCGGGAGGAGACCCAGTACTTC	CASSRGLGREETQYF
TRBD2	16	TRBV12-3/TRBV12-4	.	TRBJ2-1	TGTGCCAGCAGTTTAGCGGTGACTAGCGGGGATAGTGAGCAGTTCTTC	CASSLAVTSGDSEQFF
.	12	TRBV2	few	TRBJ1-4	TGTGCCAGCAGGGCCGATAATGAAAAACTGTTTTTT	CASRADNEKLFF
TRBD2	16	TRBV30	many	TRBJ2-1	TGTGCCCAAAAGTCGGGAGCTAGCGGGAGGGCCGCTGAGCAGTTCTTC	CAQKSGASGRAAEQFF
.	16	TRBV20-1	few	TRBJ2-2	TGCAGTGCTAGTTTTTCAGGGGTTGGGTACACCGGGGAGCTGTTTTTT	CSASFSGVGYTGELFF
.	12	TRBV20-1	many	TRBJ1-1	TGCAGTGCAGAAAGTAAGAACACTGAAGCTTTCTTT	CSAESKNTEAFF
.	15	TRBV20-1	.	TRBJ2-7	TGCAGTGCTAGAGATCGCCGCAGGGGCTTTGGCGAGCAGTACTTC	CSARDRRRGFGEQYF
.	13	TRBV15	.	TRBJ2-1	TGTGCCACCTTAGACAGTTTCTACAATGAGCAGTTCTTC	CATLDSFYNEQFF
.	16	TRBV9	few	TRBJ1-4	TGTGCCAGCAGCACCAACCCGGACAGCCTCTGGGAAAAACTGTTTTTT	CASSTNPDSLWEKLFF